This T cell receptor (beta chain) was captured by sequencing in a study of cytomegalovirus exposure and HLA in healthy donors. Study outcomes and limitations: TCR beta V- and J-gene trimming was later associated with a missense DCLRE1C variant.

PCR amplification relied on 60 Vbeta primers (plus 13 Jbeta primers). Profiled with immunoSEQ multiplex PCR; TCRdb holds only in-frame clones, not every one. The sample comprises 100,000 or so clones, 83% of which are singletons, and 6.1% rests with the top ten. Of note for this clone: Its antigen is still unknown.

The clonotype originates from a man in his late teens or twenties in good health and CMV-seronegative. Sequenced material: PBMCs.

CDR3 DNA: TGTGCCAGCAGCTTAGATCGTCAGCCCCAGCATTTT. Protein sequence: CASSLDRQPQHF. The chain has TRBV7-2 and TRBJ1-5; D remains ambiguous. V lost 1 base and J lost 6, with 4 bases in between. The CDR3 runs to 12 residues. Germline V gives CDR1 SGHTA, CDR2 FQGNSA.